This T cell receptor beta chain was sequenced for a study of cytomegalovirus exposure and HLA in healthy donors. Some clones are missing from TCRdb's copy, which holds only in-frame ones; the method was immunoSEQ multiplex PCR. The top ten clones hold 2% to 2.5% of a sample with about 84,000 clones, approximately 91% of them seen once. About this clone: As yet, its antigen is unknown.

V lost 5 bases and J 0 bases, leaving 13 bases between the germline ends. This CDR3 comprises 15 residues. The germline V gene encodes CDR1 MNHEY and CDR2 SMNVEV (reference sequence). Regarding the study as a whole: Cytomegalovirus association was assigned to approximately 160 TCR beta chains.

The clonotype was recovered from a man younger than 45 in good health and CMV-seronegative. The sample consisted of PBMCs. The V call is TRBV27, the J call TRBJ1-2; D unclear. CDR3 DNA: TGTGCCAGCAGTCCATTAGGAGGCCCTAACTATGGCTACACCTTC. It translates to CASSPLGGPNYGYTF.